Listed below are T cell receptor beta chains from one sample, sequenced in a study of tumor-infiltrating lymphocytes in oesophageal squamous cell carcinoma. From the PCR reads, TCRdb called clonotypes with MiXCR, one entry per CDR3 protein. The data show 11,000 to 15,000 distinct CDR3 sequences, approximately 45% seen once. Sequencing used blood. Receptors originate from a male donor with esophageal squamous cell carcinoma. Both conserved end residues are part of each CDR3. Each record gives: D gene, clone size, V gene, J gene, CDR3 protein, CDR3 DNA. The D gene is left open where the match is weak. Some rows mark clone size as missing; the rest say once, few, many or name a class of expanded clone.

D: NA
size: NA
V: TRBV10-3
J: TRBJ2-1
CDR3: CAISEVKGIRDNEQFF
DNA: TGTGCCATCAGTGAGGTGAAAGGGATAAGGGACAATGAGCAGTTCTTC

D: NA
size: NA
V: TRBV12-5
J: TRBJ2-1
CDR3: CASGWGREKEGNEQFF
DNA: TGTGCTAGTGGTTGGGGGCGAGAAAAAGAGGGTAATGAGCAGTTCTTC

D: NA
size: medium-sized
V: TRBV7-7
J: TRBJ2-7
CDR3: CASSLAAGDSYEQYF
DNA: TGTGCTAGCAGCTTAGCGGCAGGGGACTCCTACGAGCAGTACTTC

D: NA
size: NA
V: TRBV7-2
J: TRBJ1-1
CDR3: CASSLSGSVWNTEAFF
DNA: TGTGCCAGCAGCTTATCCGGAAGTGTTTGGAACACTGAAGCTTTCTTT

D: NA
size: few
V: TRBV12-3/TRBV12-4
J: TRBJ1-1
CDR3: CASSLGQNTEAFF
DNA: TGTGCCAGCAGCTTGGGACAGAACACTGAAGCTTTCTTT

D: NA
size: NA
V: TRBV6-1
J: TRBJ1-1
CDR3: CASIKQGNTEAFF
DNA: TGTGCCAGCATCAAACAGGGGAACACTGAAGCTTTCTTT

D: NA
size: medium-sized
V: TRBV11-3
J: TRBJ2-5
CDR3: CASSLGASQETQYF
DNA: TGTGCCAGCAGCTTAGGGGCCTCCCAAGAGACCCAGTACTTC

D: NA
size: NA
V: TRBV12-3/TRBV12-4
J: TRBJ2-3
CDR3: CASSSTGRPFTDTQYF
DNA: TGTGCCAGCAGTTCTACAGGGCGCCCGTTCACAGATACGCAGTATTTT

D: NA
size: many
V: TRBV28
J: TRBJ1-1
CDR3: CASSPRGREAFF
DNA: TGTGCCAGCAGCCCACGGGGGCGAGAAGCTTTCTTT

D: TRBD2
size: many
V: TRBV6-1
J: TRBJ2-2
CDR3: CASRTSGRAKGTGELFF
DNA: TGTGCCAGCAGGACTAGCGGGAGGGCCAAGGGCACCGGGGAGCTGTTTTTT

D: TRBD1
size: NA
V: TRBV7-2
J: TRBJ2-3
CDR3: CASSLFRTGSVDTQYF
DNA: TGTGCCAGCAGCCTTTTTAGGACAGGTTCTGTGGATACGCAGTATTTT

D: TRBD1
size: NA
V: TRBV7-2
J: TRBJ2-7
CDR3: CASSSNRGPYEQYF
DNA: TGTGCCAGCAGCTCGAACAGGGGACCCTACGAGCAGTACTTT

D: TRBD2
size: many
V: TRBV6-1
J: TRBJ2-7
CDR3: CASRGLGGYNEQYF
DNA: TGTGCCAGCAGGGGACTAGGTGGCTACAATGAGCAGTACTTC

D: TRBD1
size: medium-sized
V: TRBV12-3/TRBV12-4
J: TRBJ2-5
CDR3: CASSLGQGRYIQYF
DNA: TGTGCCAGCAGTCTCGGACAGGGGCGGTATATCCAGTACTTC

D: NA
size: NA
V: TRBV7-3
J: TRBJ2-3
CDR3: CASSLLGASTDTQYF
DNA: TGTGCCAGCAGCCTGTTAGGGGCTAGCACAGATACGCAGTATTTT

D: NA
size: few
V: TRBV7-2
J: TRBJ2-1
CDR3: CASSLGELEQFF
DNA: TGTGCCAGCAGCTTAGGGGAGCTTGAGCAGTTCTTC

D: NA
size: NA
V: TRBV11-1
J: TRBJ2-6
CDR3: CASSLVMGTSGANVLTF
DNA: TGTGCCAGCAGCTTGGTCATGGGAACCTCTGGGGCCAACGTCCTGACTTTC

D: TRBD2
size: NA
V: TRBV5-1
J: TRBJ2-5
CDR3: CASSSPSGRETQYF
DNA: TGCGCCAGCAGCTCTCCTAGCGGGAGAGAGACCCAGTACTTC

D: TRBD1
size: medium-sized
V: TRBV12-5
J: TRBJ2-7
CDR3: CASGSDRGNFEQYF
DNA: TGTGCTAGTGGTTCCGACAGGGGGAACTTCGAGCAGTACTTC

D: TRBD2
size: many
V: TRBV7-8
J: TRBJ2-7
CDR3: CASSLRLAGGDYNEQYF
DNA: TGTGCCAGCAGCTTAAGGCTAGCGGGAGGTGATTACAATGAGCAGTACTTC

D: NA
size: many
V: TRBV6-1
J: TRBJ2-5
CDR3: CASLNRKGETQYF
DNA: TGTGCCAGCCTAAACCGGAAAGGGGAGACCCAGTACTTC

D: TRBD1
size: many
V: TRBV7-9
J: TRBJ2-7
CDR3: CASSLLGTGPYEQYF
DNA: TGTGCCAGCAGCCTACTGGGGACAGGTCCCTACGAGCAGTACTTC

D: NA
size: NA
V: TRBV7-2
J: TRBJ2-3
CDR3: CASSFSSGFSTDTQYF
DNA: TGTGCCAGCAGCTTTTCGAGCGGGTTTAGCACAGATACGCAGTATTTT

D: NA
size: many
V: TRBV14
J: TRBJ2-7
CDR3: CASSLGYEQYF
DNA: TGTGCCAGCAGCCTAGGTTACGAGCAGTACTTC

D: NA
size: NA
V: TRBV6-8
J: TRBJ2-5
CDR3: CASTLQGTQYF
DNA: TGTGCCAGCACACTCCAAGGTACCCAGTACTTC

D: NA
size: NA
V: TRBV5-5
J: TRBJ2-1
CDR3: CASSLVREQDGNEQFF
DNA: TGTGCCAGCAGCTTGGTCCGAGAACAGGATGGCAATGAGCAGTTCTTC

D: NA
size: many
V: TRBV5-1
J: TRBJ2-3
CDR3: CASSLSPGTTDTQYF
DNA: TGCGCCAGCAGCTTGAGTCCAGGAACAACAGATACGCAGTATTTT

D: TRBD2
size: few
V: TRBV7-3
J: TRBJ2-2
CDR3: CASSPGLAGAHPNTGELFF
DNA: TGTGCCAGCAGCCCGGGACTAGCGGGGGCCCACCCGAACACCGGGGAGCTGTTTTTT

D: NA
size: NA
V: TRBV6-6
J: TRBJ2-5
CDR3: CASTLDSYSNQPQYF
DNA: TGTGCCAGCACCCTGGACAGCTATAGCAATCAGCCCCAGTACTTC

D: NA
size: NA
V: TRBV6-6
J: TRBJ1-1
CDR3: CASSYPLVSGMNTEAFF
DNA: TGTGCCAGCAGTTACCCACTCGTAAGTGGGATGAACACTGAAGCTTTCTTT

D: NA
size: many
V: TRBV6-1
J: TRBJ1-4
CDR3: CASSWAPGTGNEKLFF
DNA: TGTGCCAGCAGTTGGGCCCCCGGGACGGGAAATGAAAAACTGTTTTTT

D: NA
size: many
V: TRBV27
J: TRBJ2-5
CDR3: CASSSLGETQYF
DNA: TGTGCCAGCAGCTCCCTCGGGGAGACCCAGTACTTC

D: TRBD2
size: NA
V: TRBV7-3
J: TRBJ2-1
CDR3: CASSLMTGGPGEQFF
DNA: TGTGCCAGCAGCTTAATGACGGGAGGGCCGGGTGAGCAGTTCTTC

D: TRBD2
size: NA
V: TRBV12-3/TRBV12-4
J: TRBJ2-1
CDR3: CASSSSGFFGNEQFF
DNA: TGTGCCAGCAGTAGTAGCGGGTTCTTCGGCAATGAGCAGTTCTTC

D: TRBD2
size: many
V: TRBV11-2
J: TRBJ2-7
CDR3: CASSLGLAGEQNEQYF
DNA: TGTGCCAGCAGCTTAGGTCTAGCGGGCGAACAGAATGAGCAGTACTTC

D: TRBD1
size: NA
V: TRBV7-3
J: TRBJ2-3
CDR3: CASSLTPGQTTDTQYF
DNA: TGTGCCAGCAGCTTAACACCGGGACAGACCACAGATACGCAGTATTTT

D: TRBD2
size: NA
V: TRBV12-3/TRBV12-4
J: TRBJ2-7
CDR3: CASSSRPRFSGPGSTYEQYF
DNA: TGTGCCAGCAGTTCGCGCCCAAGGTTTAGCGGGCCAGGTTCAACCTACGAGCAGTACTTC

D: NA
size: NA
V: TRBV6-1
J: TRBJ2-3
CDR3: CASSWAGGTDTQYF
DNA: TGTGCCAGCAGTTGGGCAGGGGGCACAGATACGCAGTATTTT

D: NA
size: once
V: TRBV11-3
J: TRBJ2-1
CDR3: CASSLIHGNEQFF
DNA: TGTGCCAGCAGCTTAATACACGGGAATGAGCAGTTCTTC

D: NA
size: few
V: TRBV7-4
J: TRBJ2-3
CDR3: CASSPLLWGGLDTQYF
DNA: TGTGCCAGCAGCCCCCTTTTGTGGGGGGGCTTGGATACGCAGTATTTT

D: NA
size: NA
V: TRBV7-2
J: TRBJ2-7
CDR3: CASSLVPDSRWYF
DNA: TGTGCCAGCAGCTTAGTCCCAGACAGCAGGTGGTACTTC

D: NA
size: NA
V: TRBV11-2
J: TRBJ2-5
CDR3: CASSSRAGLGGRDQETQYF
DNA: TGTGCCAGCAGCTCAAGGGCGGGGCTCGGGGGCCGTGACCAAGAGACCCAGTACTTC

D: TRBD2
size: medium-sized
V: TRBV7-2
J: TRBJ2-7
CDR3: CASSLYGLAIYEQYF
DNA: TGTGCCAGCAGCTTGTATGGACTAGCGATTTACGAGCAGTACTTC

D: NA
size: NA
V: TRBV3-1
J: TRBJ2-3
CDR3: CASRQTDTQYF
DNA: TGTGCCAGCCGGCAGACAGATACGCAGTATTTT

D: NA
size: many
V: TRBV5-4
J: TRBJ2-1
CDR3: CASSLEQGGYNEQFF
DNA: TGTGCCAGCAGCTTGGAACAGGGCGGATACAATGAGCAGTTCTTC

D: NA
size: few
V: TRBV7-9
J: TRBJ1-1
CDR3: CASSSHRDKMGEAFF
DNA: TGTGCCAGCAGCTCACACAGGGATAAGATGGGTGAAGCTTTCTTT

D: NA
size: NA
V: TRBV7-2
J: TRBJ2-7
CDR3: CASSRDRSSSYEQYF
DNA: TGTGCCAGCAGCAGAGACAGGTCGAGCTCCTACGAGCAGTACTTC

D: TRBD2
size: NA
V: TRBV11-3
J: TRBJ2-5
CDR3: CASSLGLAGNQETQYF
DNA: TGTGCCAGCAGCTTAGGTCTAGCGGGCAACCAAGAGACCCAGTACTTC

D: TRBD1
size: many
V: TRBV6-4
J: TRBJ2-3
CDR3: CASSEGQHTDTQYF
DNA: TGTGCCAGCAGTGAGGGACAGCACACAGATACGCAGTATTTT

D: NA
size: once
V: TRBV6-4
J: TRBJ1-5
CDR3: CASSDSYSNQPQHF
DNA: TGTGCCAGCAGTGACAGTTATAGCAATCAGCCCCAGCATTTT

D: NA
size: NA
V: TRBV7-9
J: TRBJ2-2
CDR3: CASSLVRNTGELFF
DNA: TGTGCCAGCAGCTTAGTACGGAACACCGGGGAGCTGTTTTTT

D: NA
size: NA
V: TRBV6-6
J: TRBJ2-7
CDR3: CASSYSLDYEQYF
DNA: TGTGCCAGCAGTTACTCTTTGGACTACGAGCAGTACTTC

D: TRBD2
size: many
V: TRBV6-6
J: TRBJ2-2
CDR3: CASSYSASGITGELFF
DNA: TGTGCCAGCAGTTACTCGGCTAGCGGCATCACCGGGGAGCTGTTTTTT

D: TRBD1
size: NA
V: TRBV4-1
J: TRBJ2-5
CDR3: CASSQGTGYNEQYF
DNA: TGCGCCAGCAGCCAAGGGACAGGGTACAATGAGCAGTACTTC

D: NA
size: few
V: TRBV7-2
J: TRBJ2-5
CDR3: CASSALTQETQYF
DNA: TGTGCCAGCAGCGCTTTGACCCAAGAGACCCAGTACTTC

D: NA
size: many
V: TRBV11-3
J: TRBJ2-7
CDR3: CASSLHGIAYEQYF
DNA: TGTGCCAGCAGCCTTCACGGGATAGCTTACGAGCAGTACTTC

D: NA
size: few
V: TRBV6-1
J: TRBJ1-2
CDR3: CASCLEPLGPEAGYTF
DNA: TGTGCCAGCTGCCTTGAGCCTTTGGGGCCCGAGGCGGGCTACACCTTC

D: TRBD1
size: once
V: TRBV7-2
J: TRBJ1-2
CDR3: CASSLARGQNYGYTF
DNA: TGTGCCAGCAGCTTAGCGAGGGGACAGAACTATGGCTACACCTTC

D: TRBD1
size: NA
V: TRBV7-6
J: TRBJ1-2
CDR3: CASSQIRQGGGYTF
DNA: TGTGCCAGCAGCCAAATAAGACAGGGTGGAGGCTACACCTTC